This T cell receptor beta chain was observed in a study of PD-L1 blockade in urothelial cancer. Study as a whole: In terms of prior chemotherapy, patients had received 0 to 3 regimens.

This clone was recorded only once. This CDR3 spans 17 amino acids. The V gene's germline CDR1 is SEHNR and CDR2 FQNEAQ (reference sequence). The V gene lost 6 bases and the J gene lost 3 bases, with 23 bases spanning the gap. Time point given: pretreatment peripheral blood. Every PCR received spiked-in synthetic TCR analog templates. Libraries were prepared by immunoSEQ multiplex PCR; TCRdb keeps only in-frame clonotypes and omits some of them. This table has about 81,000 clones, roughly 90% appearing once. The sequence was obtained from an elderly woman with urothelial cancer. Sequencing was performed on PBMCs, taken around atezolizumab (anti-PD-L1) treatment. This rearrangement joins TRBV7-9 to TRBJ1-1; possible D gene TRBD1, 6 bases. Here the CDR3 reads CASSGPGHFLWDTEAFF. Written as DNA, the CDR3 is TGTGCCAGCAGTGGGCCGGGACATTTTCTTTGGGACACTGAAGCTTTCTTT.